This T cell receptor beta chain was found in a study of T cells in Graves' hyperthyroidism and ophthalmopathy. About the study: The initial diagnosis was the point when peripheral blood was collected, ahead of any treatment. Overall study results and limits: Most clonotypes expanded in the thyroid (above 0.001) were also present in blood.

Reasons for excluding patients were uncontrolled infection, other autoimmune disease, pregnancy or lactation. There were TCR beta CDR3 regions amplified from RNA transcripts. First-round RT-PCR of the TCR CDR3 relied on the HTBI primer set. TCRdb called the multiplex PCR reads again in MiXCR, with one record for every CDR3 protein. The sample carries 530,000 or so distinct CDR3 sequences, about 15% recorded once. Between the trimmed V and J ends, which lost 4 bases and 4 bases, there was a span of 8 bases. This CDR3 region has 12 residues. Germline V gives CDR1 SQVTM, CDR2 ANQGSEA. A remark on this clonotype: Its cognate antigen is unknown.

This chain joins TRBV29-1 and TRBJ2-1; weak D call: TRBD1 (5 bases). The clonotype comes from a woman between 18 and 30 years old with Graves' ophthalmopathy. The sequenced sample consisted of blood. The CDR3 spells CSVVAGYNEQFF. CDR3 coding DNA: TGCAGCGTTGTGGCAGGGTACAATGAGCAGTTCTTC.